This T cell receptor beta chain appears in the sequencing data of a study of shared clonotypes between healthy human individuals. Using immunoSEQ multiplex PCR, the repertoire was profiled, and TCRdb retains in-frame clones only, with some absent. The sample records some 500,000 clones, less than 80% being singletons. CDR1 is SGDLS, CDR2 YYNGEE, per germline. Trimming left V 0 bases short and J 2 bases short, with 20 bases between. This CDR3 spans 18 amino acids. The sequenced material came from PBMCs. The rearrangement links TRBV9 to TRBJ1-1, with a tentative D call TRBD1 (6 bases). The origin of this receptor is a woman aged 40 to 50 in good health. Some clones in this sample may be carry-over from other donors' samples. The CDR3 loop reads CASSVAPRRGEPNTEAFF. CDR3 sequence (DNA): TGTGCCAGCAGCGTAGCTCCCCGGAGGGGGGAACCCAACACTGAAGCTTTCTTT.